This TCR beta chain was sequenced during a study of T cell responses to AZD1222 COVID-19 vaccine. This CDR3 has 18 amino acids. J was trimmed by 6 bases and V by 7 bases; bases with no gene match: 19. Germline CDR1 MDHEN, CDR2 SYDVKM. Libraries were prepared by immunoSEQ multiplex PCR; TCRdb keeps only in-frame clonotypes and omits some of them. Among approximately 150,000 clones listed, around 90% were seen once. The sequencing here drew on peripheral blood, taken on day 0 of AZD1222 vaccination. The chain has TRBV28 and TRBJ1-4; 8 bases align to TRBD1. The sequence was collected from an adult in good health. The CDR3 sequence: CASTFEGGQVLPDEKLFF. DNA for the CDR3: TGTGCCAGCACCTTCGAGGGGGGACAGGTTCTTCCCGATGAAAAACTGTTTTTT.